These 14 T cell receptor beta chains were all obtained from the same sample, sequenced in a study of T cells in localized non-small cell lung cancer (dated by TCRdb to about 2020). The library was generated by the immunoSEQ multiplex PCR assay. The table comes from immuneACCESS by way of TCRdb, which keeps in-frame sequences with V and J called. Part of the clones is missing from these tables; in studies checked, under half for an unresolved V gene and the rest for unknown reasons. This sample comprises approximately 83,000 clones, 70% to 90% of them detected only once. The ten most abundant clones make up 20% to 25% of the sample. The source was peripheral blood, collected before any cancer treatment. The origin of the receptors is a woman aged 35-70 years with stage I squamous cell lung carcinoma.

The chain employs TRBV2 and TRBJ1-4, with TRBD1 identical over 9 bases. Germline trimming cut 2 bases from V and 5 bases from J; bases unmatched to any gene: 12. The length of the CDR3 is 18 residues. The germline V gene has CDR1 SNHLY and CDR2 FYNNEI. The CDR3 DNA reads TGTGCCAGCAGTGAATTCGGGGACAGGGAGATCCCGAATGAAAAACTGTTTTTT. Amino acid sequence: CASSEFGDREIPNEKLFF.

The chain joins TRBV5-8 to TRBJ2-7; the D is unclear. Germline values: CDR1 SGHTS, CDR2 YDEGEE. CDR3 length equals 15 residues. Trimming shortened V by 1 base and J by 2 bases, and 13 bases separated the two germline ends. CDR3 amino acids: CASSLRVGSPYEQYF. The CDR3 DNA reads TGTGCCAGCAGCTTGAGGGTGGGCAGTCCCTACGAGCAGTACTTC.

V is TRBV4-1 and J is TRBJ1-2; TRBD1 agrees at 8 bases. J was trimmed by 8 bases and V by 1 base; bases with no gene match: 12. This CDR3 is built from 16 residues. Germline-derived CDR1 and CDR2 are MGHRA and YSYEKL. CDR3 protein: CASSQAGQGQGWGYTF. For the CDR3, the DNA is TGCGCCAGCAGCCAAGCTGGACAGGGTCAGGGTTGGGGCTACACCTTC.

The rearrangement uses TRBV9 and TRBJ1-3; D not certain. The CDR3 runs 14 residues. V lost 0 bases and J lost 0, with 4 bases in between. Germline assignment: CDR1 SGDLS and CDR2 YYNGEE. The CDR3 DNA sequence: TGTGCCAGCAGCGTAGCTGGCTCTGGAAACACCATATATTTT. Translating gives CASSVAGSGNTIYF.

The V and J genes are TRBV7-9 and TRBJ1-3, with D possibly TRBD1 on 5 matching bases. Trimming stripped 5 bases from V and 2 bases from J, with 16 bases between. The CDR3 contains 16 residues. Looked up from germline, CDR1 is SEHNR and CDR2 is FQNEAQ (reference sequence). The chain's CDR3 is CASSPRMGPAGNTIYF. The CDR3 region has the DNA TGTGCCAGCAGCCCCCGTATGGGGCCGGCTGGAAACACCATATATTTT.

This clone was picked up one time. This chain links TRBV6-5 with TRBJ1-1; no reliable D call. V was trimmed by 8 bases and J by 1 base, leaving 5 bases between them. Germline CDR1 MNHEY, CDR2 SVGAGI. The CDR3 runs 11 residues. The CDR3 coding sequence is TGTGCCAGCTGGGGGAACACTGAAGCTTTCTTT. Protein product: CASWGNTEAFF.

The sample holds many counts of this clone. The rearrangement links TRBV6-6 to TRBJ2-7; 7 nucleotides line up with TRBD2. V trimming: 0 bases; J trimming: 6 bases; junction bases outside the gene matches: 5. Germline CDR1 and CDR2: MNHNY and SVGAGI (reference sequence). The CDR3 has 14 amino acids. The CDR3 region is CASSYSGGSLEQYF. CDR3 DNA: TGTGCCAGCAGTTACTCGGGGGGGTCCCTCGAGCAGTACTTC.

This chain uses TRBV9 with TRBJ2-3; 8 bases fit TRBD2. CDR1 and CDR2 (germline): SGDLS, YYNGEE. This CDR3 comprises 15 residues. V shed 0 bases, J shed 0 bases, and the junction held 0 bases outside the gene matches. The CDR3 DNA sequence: TGTGCCAGCAGCGTAGCTAGCGGGAGCACAGATACGCAGTATTTT. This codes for CASSVASGSTDTQYF.

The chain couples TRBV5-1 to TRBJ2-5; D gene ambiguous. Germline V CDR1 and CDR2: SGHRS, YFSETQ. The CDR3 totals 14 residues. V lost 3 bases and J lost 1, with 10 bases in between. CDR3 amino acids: CASSSGRIQETQYF. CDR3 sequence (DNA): TGCGCCAGCAGCTCCGGACGGATCCAAGAGACCCAGTACTTC.

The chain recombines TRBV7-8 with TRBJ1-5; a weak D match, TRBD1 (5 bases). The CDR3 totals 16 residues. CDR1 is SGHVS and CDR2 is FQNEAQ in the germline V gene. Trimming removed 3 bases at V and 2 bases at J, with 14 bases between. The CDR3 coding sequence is TGTGCCAGCAGCTTGGCAGGGAGTGGGGGCAATCAGCCCCAGCATTTT. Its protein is CASSLAGSGGNQPQHF.

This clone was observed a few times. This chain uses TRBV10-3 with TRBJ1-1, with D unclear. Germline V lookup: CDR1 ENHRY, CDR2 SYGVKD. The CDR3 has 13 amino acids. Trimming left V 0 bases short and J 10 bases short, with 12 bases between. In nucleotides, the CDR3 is TGTGCCATCAGTGAGTCTGATCTAGCAGGAGCTTTCTTT. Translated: CAISESDLAGAFF.

CDR3 DNA: TGTGCCAGCAGCCGCTTCCCGGGACTAGCGGGGGGACCCGACTCCTACAATGAGCAGTTCTTC. Its translation is CASSRFPGLAGGPDSYNEQFF. The chain is built from TRBV7-3 and TRBJ2-1, with 15 bases identical to TRBD2. From germline, CDR1 is SGHTA and CDR2 FQGTGA. The CDR3 contains 21 residues. Trimming took 5 bases from V and 0 from J; bases not matched to a gene: 14.

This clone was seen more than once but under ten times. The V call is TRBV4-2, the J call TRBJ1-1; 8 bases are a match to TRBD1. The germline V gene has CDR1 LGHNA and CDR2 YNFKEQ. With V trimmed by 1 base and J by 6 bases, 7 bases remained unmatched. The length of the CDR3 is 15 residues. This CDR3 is CASSQVQAGGPEAFF. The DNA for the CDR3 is TGTGCCAGCAGCCAAGTTCAGGCAGGGGGCCCTGAAGCTTTCTTT.

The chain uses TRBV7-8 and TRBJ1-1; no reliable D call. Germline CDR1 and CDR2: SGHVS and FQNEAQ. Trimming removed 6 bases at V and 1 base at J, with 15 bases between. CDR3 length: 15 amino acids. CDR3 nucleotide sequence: TGTGCCAGCAGGCTGGGAGGGCGGGGGAACACTGAAGCTTTCTTT. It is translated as CASRLGGRGNTEAFF.